The text below deals with one T cell receptor beta chain. Original analysis: Estimates of nucleated cell counts were drawn from the amplification of reference gene primers. Here immunoSEQ multiplex PCR was the method, and the copy in TCRdb shows in-frame clones only, minus some. V and J calls and clone size are as listed in that table; D and trimming were resolved from the DNA. The table has approximately 180,000 clones, 82% seen once. V lost 5 bases to trimming and J lost 0 bases, with 16 bases between them. The V gene's germline CDR1 is MNHEY and CDR2 SVGEGT. The CDR3 runs 16 residues. The data derive from a study of blood T cell repertoires in COVID-19. Study as a whole: Samples of COVID-19 (acute and convalescent) were obtained from the United States, Italy and Spain. PBMCs, B-cell-depleted T cells, or T cells were the source of the cDNA or gDNA that made up the material.

Material for sequencing was peripheral blood. The clonotype comes from an older woman with acute or convalescent COVID-19. The chain has TRBV6-2 or TRBV6-3 and TRBJ1-1; D might be TRBD1 (6 bases). CDR3 region: CASSSTGQSMNTEAFF. CDR3 in DNA: TGTGCCAGCAGTAGTACCGGACAGAGCATGAACACTGAAGCTTTCTTT.